These 29 T cell receptor beta chains were all obtained from the same sample, sequenced in a study of shared T cell receptors in the human thymus. Assay: immunoSEQ multiplex PCR; the TCRdb copy retains only in-frame clones and omits some. The sample includes under 450,000 clones, around 95% seen only once; the top ten take roughly 0.021%. The sequencing input was thymocytes. Receptors were obtained from a human donor.

The V and J genes are TRBV14 and TRBJ2-5; D is perhaps TRBD1 (6 bases). Trimming pared 1 base from V and 5 bases from J, leaving 23 bases between. This CDR3 region has 18 residues. Germline V gives CDR1 SGHDN, CDR2 FVKESK. CDR3 protein: CASSQAGQGSITRETQYF. CDR3 nucleotides: TGTGCCAGCAGCCAAGCTGGGCAGGGGTCGATTACCCGGGAGACCCAGTACTTC.

This rearrangement joins TRBV13 to TRBJ2-7; D remains ambiguous. Trimming shortened V by 1 base and J by 7 bases, and 11 bases separated the two germline ends. Germline CDR1 and CDR2: PRHDT and FYEKMQ (reference sequence). This CDR3 comprises 13 residues. The CDR3 DNA follows: TGTGCCAGCAGCTTAGATCCCGCGGAGGAGCAGTACTTC. It encodes CASSLDPAEEQYF.

The rearrangement uses TRBV18 and TRBJ2-3; D not certain. Germline V CDR1 and CDR2: KGHSH, LQKENI. The germline V and J ends were trimmed by 0 bases and 4 bases, with 5 bases remaining between them. CDR3 length equals 13 residues. The CDR3 DNA is TGTGCCAGCTCACCACCGAGCGCAGATACGCAGTATTTT. Translation gives CASSPPSADTQYF.

The J gene is TRBJ1-5, the V gene TRBV18; tentative D call: TRBD1 (5 bases). CDR1 and CDR2 (germline): KGHSH, LQKENI. This CDR3 has 18 residues. V gave up 6 bases and J gave up 2 bases, with 23 bases separating them. CDR3 amino acids: CASSPGMGRARGNQPQHF. CDR3 nucleotides: TGTGCCAGCTCCCCCGGCATGGGCAGGGCCCGAGGCAATCAGCCCCAGCATTTT.

The V call is TRBV30, the J call TRBJ2-1; weak D call: TRBD2 (6 bases). There are 12 residues in the CDR3. V shed 5 bases and J shed 3 bases, with 8 bases lying between them. Germline CDR1 GTSNPN, CDR2 SVGIG (reference sequence). The CDR3 region is CAWVRGYNEQFF. Here the CDR3 DNA reads TGTGCCTGGGTGCGGGGCTACAATGAGCAGTTCTTC.

The chain employs TRBV11-1 and TRBJ2-7; 16 bases are a match to TRBD2. This CDR3 spans 17 amino acids. Germline V gene data show CDR1 as SGHAT and CDR2 as FQDESV (reference sequence). The V gene end was trimmed by 5 bases and the J gene end by 1 base; junction bases not matched to a gene: 5. The CDR3 here is CASSQGLAGGESYEQYF. For the CDR3, the DNA is TGTGCCAGCAGCCAGGGACTAGCGGGAGGGGAATCCTACGAGCAGTACTTC.

This sequence joins TRBV28 and TRBJ2-3, with D tentatively TRBD1 (5 bases). The CDR3 totals 16 residues. Per the germline V gene, CDR1 is MDHEN and CDR2 is SYDVKM. V lost 10 bases, J lost 3 bases, and 23 bases lay in between. The CDR3: CATGPRATPGTDTQYF. Here the CDR3 DNA reads TGTGCCACCGGACCCCGGGCCACCCCAGGGACAGATACGCAGTATTTT.

The CDR3 reads CASRAPSSYEQYF. CDR3 DNA sequence: TGTGCCAGCAGGGCTCCCAGCTCCTACGAGCAGTACTTC. This chain links TRBV28 with TRBJ2-7; D not certain. V lost 6 bases to trimming and J lost 0 bases, with 9 bases between them. CDR3 length equals 13 residues. Per the germline V gene, CDR1 is MDHEN and CDR2 is SYDVKM.

V is TRBV27 and J is TRBJ2-1; 12 positions match TRBD2. The CDR3 spans 14 residues. CDR1 is MNHEY and CDR2 is SMNVEV in the germline V gene (reference sequence). Losses at the gene ends were 4 bases for V and 6 bases for J; bases not matched to a gene: 1. The CDR3 sequence is CASSSTSGSNEQFF. The CDR3 DNA reads TGTGCCAGCAGTTCGACTAGCGGGAGCAATGAGCAGTTCTTC.

The chain carries TRBV28 and TRBJ1-5, with no clear D. The CDR3 runs to 15 residues. Trimming took 6 bases from V and 0 from J, leaving 12 bases between them. The germline CDR1 and CDR2 sequences are MDHEN and SYDVKM. The CDR3 loop reads CASRNKRYSNQPQHF. In DNA, the CDR3 is TGTGCCAGCAGAAACAAGCGTTATAGCAATCAGCCCCAGCATTTT.

This sequence joins TRBV4-3 and TRBJ2-3; 9 bases line up with TRBD2. V gave up 2 bases and J gave up 0 bases; unmatched junction bases: 12. The CDR3 contains 19 residues. Per germline, CDR1 LGHNA and CDR2 YSLEER. CDR3 nucleotide sequence: TGCGCCAGCAGCCAAAGGCCGGAGGCGGGAGGGTCAAGCACAGATACGCAGTATTTT. It codes for CASSQRPEAGGSSTDTQYF.

This chain links TRBV4-3 with TRBJ2-5, with 13 bases identical to TRBD2. Germline V gene lookup returns CDR1 LGHNA and CDR2 YSLEER. V dropped 4 bases and J dropped 0; count of bases not matched to a gene: 2. CDR3 length: 16 amino acids. CDR3 amino acids: CASSPGLAGDQETQYF. The CDR3 DNA sequence: TGCGCCAGCAGCCCTGGACTAGCGGGGGACCAAGAGACCCAGTACTTC.

V and J are TRBV4-2 and TRBJ2-5; 7 bases agree with TRBD2. Trimming took 3 bases from V and 2 from J; bases not matched to a gene: 6. In germline, CDR1 is LGHNA, CDR2 YNFKEQ. This CDR3 contains 15 residues. The chain's CDR3 is CASSHGGRAQETQYF. In DNA form, the CDR3 reads TGTGCCAGCAGCCACGGGGGGAGGGCTCAAGAGACCCAGTACTTC.

The chain joins TRBV19 to TRBJ2-7; 12 bases agree with TRBD2. This CDR3 comprises 14 residues. V lost 4 bases and J lost 7; bases outside the gene matches: 5. Per germline, CDR1 LNHDA and CDR2 SQIVND (reference sequence). CDR3 sequence: CASSTRLAGEEQYF. CDR3 sequence (DNA): TGTGCCAGTAGTACCAGACTAGCGGGAGAGGAGCAGTACTTC.

This clone was counted a few times. The chain couples TRBV5-1 to TRBJ2-7, with 10 bases identical to TRBD2. The ends lost 5 bases at V and 2 bases at J; junction bases unmatched: 4. Looked up from germline, CDR1 is SGHRS and CDR2 is YFSETQ. CDR3 length: 14 residues. DNA for the CDR3: TGCGCCAGCAGTCGGACTAGCGGAGCCTACGAGCAGTACTTC. The encoded protein is CASSRTSGAYEQYF.

J is TRBJ1-1 and V is TRBV7-6; TRBD1 might be the D (6 bases). Germline assignment: CDR1 SGHVS and CDR2 FNYEAQ. The CDR3 length is 15 residues. V was trimmed by 5 bases and J by 3 bases, leaving 16 bases between them. The CDR3 is CASSGGQGPDTEAFF. The CDR3 bases are TGTGCCAGCAGCGGGGGGCAGGGTCCGGACACTGAAGCTTTCTTT.

The genes are TRBV4-2 and TRBJ2-3; TRBD2 matches at 8 bases. The junction had 0 bases not matched to a gene; V was cut back by 0 bases and J by 1 base. CDR1 is LGHNA, CDR2 YNFKEQ, per germline. The CDR3 sequence is 15 residues long. In DNA form, the CDR3 reads TGTGCCAGCAGCCAAGAGACTAGCGGCACAGATACGCAGTATTTT. This translates into CASSQETSGTDTQYF.

This sequence joins TRBV27 and TRBJ2-5, with 8 bases lining up with TRBD1. Germline CDR1 is MNHEY and CDR2 is SMNVEV (reference sequence). CDR3 length: 14 amino acids. With 6 bases clipped from V and 11 bases from J, the junction kept 14 bases outside the gene matches. DNA for the CDR3: TGTGCCAGCAGCCTAGGACAGGGAAATGGGGAGCAGTACTTC. The encoded protein is CASSLGQGNGEQYF.

The V gene is TRBV10-2, the J gene TRBJ2-7; 11 nucleotides match TRBD1. V dropped 5 bases and J dropped 4; count of bases not matched to a gene: 4. The CDR3 covers 14 residues. Germline CDR1 reads WSHSY; CDR2 reads SAAADI. The CDR3 DNA reads as TGCGCCAGCAGTTGGGGACAGGGGGGATACGAGCAGTACTTC. Translating it yields CASSWGQGGYEQYF.

The genes are TRBV6-6 and TRBJ2-3, with a weak D call TRBD2 (6 bases). The CDR3 spans 16 residues. From germline, CDR1 is MNHNY and CDR2 SVGAGI (reference sequence). V lost 3 bases, J lost 2 bases, and 15 bases lay in between. Here the CDR3 reads CASSYSEGRYTDTQYF. In DNA form, the CDR3 reads TGTGCCAGCAGTTATAGCGAGGGGAGGTACACAGATACGCAGTATTTT.

Of note for this clone: This same CDR3 is encoded by further DNA sequences in the sample. The V and J genes are TRBV27 and TRBJ2-7; D call uncertain. Trimming left V 2 bases short and J 2 bases short, with 7 bases between. CDR1 MNHEY and CDR2 SMNVEV come from the germline V gene (reference sequence). The CDR3 loop spans 13 amino acids. CDR3 loop: CASSLRLTYEQYF. CDR3 sequence (DNA): TGTGCCAGCAGTTTAAGGTTAACCTACGAGCAGTACTTC.

This clone was observed once. This chain uses TRBV19 with TRBJ2-2, with a tentative D call TRBD1 (7 bases). CDR3 length: 17 residues. Germline V gene data show CDR1 as LNHDA and CDR2 as SQIVND (reference sequence). Trimming left V 3 bases short and J 5 bases short, with 19 bases between. CDR3: CASSIVPTGRWTGELFF. The CDR3 nucleotides are TGTGCCAGTAGTATCGTCCCGACAGGGAGGTGGACCGGGGAGCTGTTTTTT. Complete variable domain (other parts from reference TRBV19 and TRBJ2-2): DGGITQSPKYLFRKEGQNVTLSCEQNLNHDAMYWYRQDPGQGLRLIYYSQIVNDFQKGDIAEGYSVSREKKESFPLTVTSAQKNPTAFYLCASSIVPTGRWTGELFFGEGSRLTVL.

The chain couples TRBV5-5 to TRBJ1-2, with 7 bases matching TRBD1. The junction had 8 bases not matched to a gene; V was cut back by 8 bases and J by 4 bases. Germline V gives CDR1 SGHKS, CDR2 YYEKEE (reference sequence). The CDR3 has 13 amino acids. DNA of the CDR3: TGTGCCAGTTACAGGGGTAGTGGCTATGGCTACACCTTC. Translation: CASYRGSGYGYTF.

In DNA form, the CDR3 reads TGTGCCAGCAGCTCACGGGACAGGGAAGTAGGGGATCAGCCCCAGCATTTT. It specifies CASSSRDREVGDQPQHF. V and J are TRBV7-2 and TRBJ1-5, with 9 bases fitting TRBD1. This CDR3 spans 17 amino acids. Trimming removed 4 bases from V and 5 bases from J; junction bases left unmatched: 12. Germline V gives CDR1 SGHTA, CDR2 FQGNSA. The full variable domain, its missing parts supplied by reference TRBV7-2 and TRBJ1-5, is GAGVSQSPSNKVTEKGKDVELRCDPISGHTALYWYRQSLGQGLEFLIYFQGNSAPDKSGLPSDRFSAERTGGSVSTLTIQRTQQEDSAVYLCASSSRDREVGDQPQHFGDGTRLSIL.

This chain links TRBV10-3 with TRBJ2-4; 13 nucleotides align to TRBD2. This CDR3 contains 17 residues. V trimming: 0 bases; J trimming: 9 bases; junction bases outside the gene matches: 8. CDR1 is ENHRY, CDR2 SYGVKD, per germline. The CDR3: CAISESRTSGRGSIQYF. Written as DNA, the CDR3 is TGTGCCATCAGTGAGTCGAGGACTAGCGGGAGAGGCAGCATTCAGTACTTC.

The chain joins TRBV10-2 to TRBJ1-5; D gene uncertain. Trimming pared 8 bases from V and 2 bases from J, leaving 10 bases between. The CDR3 is 13 residues long. The V gene's germline CDR1 is WSHSY and CDR2 SAAADI. The CDR3, as DNA: TGCGCCAGCTCCAACACCTGCAATCAGCCCCAGCATTTT. Translation gives CASSNTCNQPQHF.

CDR3 sequence: CASSELGFSGTEAFF. CDR3 DNA sequence: TGTGCCAGCAGTGAGTTGGGCTTCAGCGGCACTGAAGCTTTCTTT. V gene TRBV6-4 combines with J gene TRBJ1-1; D ambiguous. CDR1 MRHNA and CDR2 SNTAGT come from the germline V gene. V lost 3 bases and J 4 bases, leaving 15 bases between the germline ends. This CDR3 comprises 15 residues.

The chain uses TRBV7-6 and TRBJ1-4, with a possible D match to TRBD1 (5 bases). The length of the CDR3 is 14 residues. The ends were cut back, 3 bases at V and 7 bases at J, with 12 bases in the middle. The germline V gene has CDR1 SGHVS and CDR2 FNYEAQ. For the CDR3, the DNA is TGTGCCAGCAGCTTTAGGGGATATTCTGAAAAACTGTTTTTT. Translating it yields CASSFRGYSEKLFF.

The CDR3 nucleotides read TGTGCCAGCAGTCCCACGTGGCTAGCGGGAGGTAATGAGCAGTTCTTC. It specifies CASSPTWLAGGNEQFF. The V and J genes are TRBV27 and TRBJ2-1, with 11 bases identical to TRBD2. This CDR3 contains 16 residues. V lost 5 bases, J lost 7 bases, and 10 bases stayed unmatched. Germline CDR1 MNHEY, CDR2 SMNVEV (reference sequence).